These 9 T cell receptor beta chains were sequenced from one sample in a study of PD-1 blockade in mismatch repair-deficient tumors. Sequencing was performed with immunoSEQ multiplex PCR; in TCRdb, only in-frame clones are kept and a portion is missing. The table includes roughly 120,000 clones, almost 90% detected once. This specimen was peripheral blood, taken approximately 71 weeks after starting pembrolizumab. The source is an adult with mismatch repair-deficient cancer.

The V gene is TRBV7-9, the J gene TRBJ1-2; TRBD1 matches at 7 bases. The germline gives CDR1 SEHNR, CDR2 FQNEAQ (reference sequence). The J segment lost 6 bases and the V segment lost 6 bases, leaving 13 bases of the junction unmatched. The CDR3 is 15 amino acids. In DNA form, the CDR3 reads TGTGCCAGCAGTCGACAGGGAGAAAGCTTCCATGGCTACACCTTC. Amino acid sequence: CASSRQGESFHGYTF.

The rearrangement uses TRBV11-2 and TRBJ2-2; 14 bases align to TRBD2. Trimming took 1 base from V and 3 from J; bases not matched to a gene: 1. CDR1 and CDR2 (germline): SGHAT, FQNNGV. The CDR3 is made up of 17 amino acids. The CDR3 DNA follows: TGTGCCAGCAGCTTAGGGGGACTAGCGGGAGACACCGGGGAGCTGTTTTTT. Residues: CASSLGGLAGDTGELFF.

The chain is built from TRBV4-1 and TRBJ1-4, with TRBD1 matching over 8 bases. V gave up 4 bases and J gave up 7 bases; unmatched junction bases: 11. This CDR3 is 16 amino acids long. Germline CDR1 and CDR2: MGHRA and YSYEKL. In DNA, the CDR3 is TGCGCCAGCAGCCTCCCGCAAGACAGGGGTGGTGAAAAACTGTTTTTT. It encodes CASSLPQDRGGEKLFF.

This clone was seen a few times. The genes are TRBV4-1 and TRBJ2-3; maybe TRBD2 (5 bases). This CDR3 spans 16 amino acids. Germline V gene sequence: CDR1 MGHRA, CDR2 YSYEKL. V lost 0 bases and J lost 5, with 15 bases in between. In nucleotides, the CDR3 is TGCGCCAGCAGCCAAGAGGGCGCAAGTGGAGGAGATACGCAGTATTTT. It translates to CASSQEGASGGDTQYF.

The V call is TRBV5-8, the J call TRBJ2-7; 7 nucleotides agree with TRBD2. Germline loops: CDR1 SGHTS, CDR2 YDEGEE. This CDR3 contains 16 residues. V shed 2 bases, J shed 4 bases, and the junction held 12 bases outside the gene matches. The chain's CDR3 is CASSFAFGGGLYEQYF. The CDR3 DNA sequence: TGTGCCAGCAGCTTTGCATTCGGCGGGGGACTTTACGAGCAGTACTTC.

CDR3 nucleotides: TGCGCCAGCAGCCTCGGACAGGGTGGGGGTCCCGATCAGCCCCAGCATTTT. Translated: CASSLGQGGGPDQPQHF. The genes are TRBV5-1 and TRBJ1-5, with TRBD1 matching over 8 bases. CDR3 length: 17 amino acids. Germline CDR1 reads SGHRS; CDR2 reads YFSETQ. Trimming at V came to 4 bases and at J to 5 bases, leaving 14 bases not matched to a gene.

The chain employs TRBV4-3 and TRBJ2-7; a possible D gene is TRBD1 (5 bases). The CDR3 loop spans 14 amino acids. V lost 1 base and J lost 3, with 10 bases in between. The germline gives CDR1 LGHNA, CDR2 YSLEER. The CDR3 bases are TGCGCCAGCAGCCAAGCGCGCCAGGGCTACGAGCAGTACTTC. Protein product: CASSQARQGYEQYF.

The J gene is TRBJ2-1, the V gene TRBV5-1; no clear D. The V and J ends lost 2 bases and 0 bases respectively, with 9 bases between them. Germline assignment: CDR1 SGHRS and CDR2 YFSETQ. The CDR3 runs to 15 residues. CDR3 loop: CASSFGLSSYNEQFF. In nucleotides, the CDR3 is TGCGCCAGCAGCTTTGGCCTAAGCTCCTACAATGAGCAGTTCTTC.

The chain joins TRBV6-4 to TRBJ2-2; D gene ambiguous. Germline assignment: CDR1 MRHNA and CDR2 SNTAGT. CDR3 length: 13 amino acids. Trimming took 2 bases from V and 4 from J, leaving 5 bases between them. CDR3: CASSDRATGELFF. CDR3 nucleotides: TGTGCCAGCAGTGACAGGGCCACCGGGGAGCTGTTTTTT.